The 11 T cell receptor beta chains listed next were all sequenced from one sample in a study of cytomegalovirus exposure and HLA in healthy donors. PCR was performed using 60 Vbeta and 13 Jbeta primers. The data were produced by immunoSEQ multiplex PCR, yet TCRdb's version contains in-frame clones alone and is incomplete. The sample yields around 130,000 clones, more than 65% seen once. Material: PBMCs. The origin of the receptors is a woman younger than 30 in good health and CMV-seropositive.

The CDR3 bases are TGTGCCAGCAGCCCGGGACTAGCGGGGGGTTTGTACCAAGAGACCCAGTACTTC. Translating it yields CASSPGLAGGLYQETQYF. This chain uses TRBV7-9 with TRBJ2-5, with TRBD2 matching over 15 bases. This CDR3 contains 18 residues. Trimming removed 5 bases from V and 0 bases from J; junction bases left unmatched: 7. CDR1 is SEHNR and CDR2 is FQNEAQ in the germline V gene (reference sequence).

The J gene is TRBJ2-7, the V gene TRBV6-6; D possibly corresponds to TRBD1 (6 bases). Germline lookup yields CDR1 MNHNY and CDR2 SVGAGI (reference sequence). Trimming took off 3 bases at V and 2 bases at J, with 11 bases between the two ends. The CDR3 length is 14 residues. The CDR3 reads CASSYLTGTYEQYF. The DNA of the CDR3 is TGTGCCAGCAGTTATCTAACAGGGACCTACGAGCAGTACTTC.

This chain connects TRBV14 to TRBJ1-1; D may be TRBD1 (6 bases). Per germline, CDR1 SGHDN and CDR2 FVKESK. The CDR3 is 18 amino acids. Trimming took 0 bases from V and 1 from J, leaving 18 bases between them. The CDR3 DNA reads as TGTGCCAGCAGCCAAGATCTGGGGACAATTTTAAAGAACACTGAAGCTTTCTTT. Translated, it gives CASSQDLGTILKNTEAFF.

The V call is TRBV6-1, the J call TRBJ2-3; 16 bases agree with TRBD2. The CDR3 has 18 amino acids. CDR1 MNHNS and CDR2 SASEGT come from the germline V gene. Unmatched junction bases numbered 10, after V lost 4 bases and J lost 6 bases. CDR3 amino acids: CASSAQGLAGGVVDTQYF. DNA of the CDR3: TGTGCCAGCAGTGCCCAGGGACTAGCGGGGGGGGTGGTTGATACGCAGTATTTT.

This sequence joins TRBV6-5 and TRBJ1-1, with a possible D match to TRBD1 (5 bases). V was cut by 5 bases and J by 10 bases, with 17 bases left in between. The CDR3 consists of 13 residues. CDR1 and CDR2 from the germline V gene are MNHEY and SVGAGI. The CDR3 bases are TGTGCCAGCAGTGAAGCGCAGGGAAGGGGAGCTTTCTTT. Its protein is CASSEAQGRGAFF.

This clone was found a few times. The V gene is TRBV5-1, the J gene TRBJ2-2; 8 positions match TRBD2. Germline CDR1 is SGHRS and CDR2 is YFSETQ. The CDR3 sequence is 14 residues long. The trim removed 4 bases at V and 6 bases at J, leaving 5 bases unmatched. The CDR3 loop is CASSPIGGAGELFF. The CDR3 nucleotides are TGCGCCAGCAGCCCGATCGGGGGGGCCGGGGAGCTGTTTTTT.

J is TRBJ1-2 and V is TRBV4-1, with D perhaps TRBD1 (5 bases). The V end lost 4 bases, the J end lost 10 bases, and 16 bases lay between the germline ends. CDR1 MGHRA and CDR2 YSYEKL come from the germline V gene. CDR3 length: 13 amino acids. CDR3 sequence reads: CASSRGTGPDYTF. CDR3 bases: TGCGCCAGCAGCCGAGGAACAGGACCTGACTACACCTTC.

The chain links TRBV21-1 to TRBJ1-5; TRBD1, the D gene given by the table, was not confirmed from the DNA. TRBV21-1 is a known pseudogene. The CDR3 totals 17 residues. The CDR3 spells CASSTGTGRRSNQPQHF. In DNA, the CDR3 is TGTGCCAGCAGCACCGGGACAGGGAGGCGGAGCAATCAGCCCCAGCATTTT.

The V call is TRBV18, the J call TRBJ2-1, with 11 bases identical to TRBD2. The CDR3 length is 15 residues. Germline V gene data show CDR1 as KGHSH and CDR2 as LQKENI. V lost 8 bases to trimming and J lost 8 bases; unmatched junction nucleotides: 11. Here the CDR3 reads CASHLAGGRDDEQFF. In DNA, the CDR3 is TGTGCCAGCCATCTAGCGGGGGGCCGTGACGATGAGCAGTTCTTC.

This clone was seen a handful of times. The chain joins TRBV4-1 to TRBJ1-1; D unclear. Per the germline V gene, CDR1 is MGHRA and CDR2 is YSYEKL. Trimming shortened V by 4 bases and J by 7 bases, and 10 bases separated the two germline ends. The CDR3 loop spans 12 amino acids. CDR3 loop: CASSRSGDEAFF. In DNA, the CDR3 is TGCGCCAGCAGCCGCTCCGGGGATGAAGCTTTCTTT.

The CDR3 DNA follows: TGTGCCAGCAGCCCCGGGACACTAGATAATTCACCCCTCCACTTT. Translation gives CASSPGTLDNSPLHF. The chain combines TRBV7-9 with TRBJ1-6, with D possibly being TRBD1 (6 bases). Germline CDR1 reads SEHNR; CDR2 reads FQNEAQ (reference sequence). Trimming pared 5 bases from V and 5 bases from J, leaving 13 bases between. CDR3 length: 15 residues.